Listed below are T cell receptor beta chains from one sample, sequenced in a study of OX40 agonist ivuxolimab in advanced cancers. The protocol was immunoSEQ multiplex PCR, while the TCRdb copy is restricted to in-frame clones and leaves out a portion. The table shows about 76,000 clones, with around 86% occurring only once. The starting material was CD4+ or CD8+ T cells sorted from blood, obtained in a trial of the OX40 agonist ivuxolimab. The origin of the receptors is an adult with an advanced solid tumor such as melanoma, head and neck, liver or kidney cancer. Both conserved end residues are part of each CDR3. A D gene is named only where the DNA matches it firmly. Rows may omit the clone size; those that give it use once, few, many or a size class.

V gene	D gene	clone size	CDR3 length	J gene	CDR3 protein	CDR3 DNA
TRBV30	NA	NA	15	TRBJ1-3	CAWSSGGTRGNTIYF	TGTGCCTGGAGTTCTGGGGGGACGAGGGGAAACACCATATATTTT
TRBV27	NA	NA	19	TRBJ2-1	CASSLIRGLTESSYNEQFF	TGTGCCAGCAGTTTAATCAGGGGACTAACAGAGTCTTCCTACAATGAGCAGTTCTTC
TRBV5-5	NA	NA	12	TRBJ2-7	CASSLGRYEQYF	TGTGCCAGCAGCCTGGGGAGGTACGAGCAGTACTTC
TRBV19	NA	once	15	TRBJ2-6	CASTPPRSGANVLTF	TGTGCCAGTACTCCTCCCCGTTCTGGGGCCAACGTCCTGACTTTC
TRBV19	NA	once	15	TRBJ1-2	CASIPRSGQGYGYTF	TGTGCCAGTATCCCGAGGTCTGGGCAGGGCTATGGCTACACCTTC
TRBV6-5	NA	NA	13	TRBJ1-2	CASSGTLVHGYTF	TGTGCCAGCAGCGGGACCCTGGTGCATGGCTACACCTTC
TRBV9	NA	NA	15	TRBJ2-3	CASRQGGGSTDTQYF	TGTGCCAGCAGGCAGGGGGGTGGGAGCACAGATACGCAGTATTTT
TRBV10-3	NA	NA	14	TRBJ2-5	CAIRGAGGGETQYF	TGTGCCATCAGGGGGGCCGGAGGTGGGGAGACCCAGTACTTC
TRBV7-2	NA	many	14	TRBJ1-6	CASSPGTIGSPLHF	TGTGCCAGCAGCCCCGGGACCATAGGTTCACCCCTCCACTTT
TRBV7-2	NA	NA	13	TRBJ1-1	CASSPARGLGAFF	TGTGCCAGCAGCCCGGCTAGGGGTCTGGGAGCTTTCTTT
TRBV7-3	NA	once	16	TRBJ2-3	CASSFLPGGGTDTQYF	TGTGCCAGCAGCTTCCTTCCCGGAGGGGGCACAGATACGCAGTATTTT
TRBV29-1	TRBD1	few	13	TRBJ1-2	CSVELQGARGYTF	TGCAGCGTCGAACTACAGGGGGCGCGGGGCTACACCTTC
TRBV4-3	NA	NA	15	TRBJ1-2	CASSQDWGFGGGYTF	TGCGCCAGCAGCCAAGATTGGGGGTTCGGTGGTGGCTACACCTTC
TRBV11-2	NA	NA	15	TRBJ2-3	CASSLVRGGADTQYF	TGTGCCAGCAGCTTAGTACGCGGAGGCGCAGATACGCAGTATTTT
TRBV7-3	TRBD2	once	19	TRBJ2-1	CASSALGGVAGSSYNEQFF	TGTGCCAGCAGCGCCTTAGGCGGGGTAGCGGGGAGCTCCTACAATGAGCAGTTCTTC
TRBV10-3	TRBD1	NA	14	TRBJ2-7	CATRTAGTGDEQYF	TGTGCCACCCGTACCGCCGGGACAGGGGACGAGCAGTACTTC
TRBV27	NA	NA	12	TRBJ2-1	CASSATNHEQFF	TGTGCCAGCAGTGCCACTAACCATGAGCAGTTCTTC
TRBV19	NA	NA	16	TRBJ1-1	CASSIKGSQMNTEAFF	TGTGCCAGTAGTATTAAAGGGTCTCAGATGAACACTGAAGCTTTCTTT
TRBV4-1	NA	NA	14	TRBJ1-3	CASSQGISGNTIYF	TGCGCCAGCAGCCAAGGAATATCTGGAAACACCATATATTTT
TRBV4-1	NA	NA	16	TRBJ1-1	CASSQAGSGWNTEAFF	TGCGCCAGCAGCCAAGCCGGGTCAGGTTGGAACACTGAAGCTTTCTTT
TRBV7-9	TRBD1	few	14	TRBJ1-5	CASSFGTGNQPQHF	TGTGCCAGCAGTTTCGGGACAGGCAATCAGCCCCAGCATTTT
TRBV5-1	TRBD1	NA	17	TRBJ1-2	CASSPQIGQGANYGYTF	TGCGCCAGCAGCCCTCAGATCGGACAGGGGGCTAACTATGGCTACACCTTC
TRBV2	NA	NA	15	TRBJ2-7	CASTDEGTYFYEQYF	TGTGCCAGCACCGACGAGGGAACCTACTTCTACGAGCAGTACTTC
TRBV11-2	TRBD2	NA	16	TRBJ2-1	CASSSGGLAGGAKQFF	TGTGCCAGCAGCTCGGGGGGACTAGCGGGAGGGGCGAAGCAGTTCTTC
TRBV2	NA	once	13	TRBJ2-1	CASMEDPRNEQFF	TGTGCCAGCATGGAGGACCCGCGGAATGAGCAGTTCTTC
TRBV4-2	NA	NA	18	TRBJ2-2	CASSQQTGASPNTGELFF	TGTGCCAGCAGCCAACAAACCGGAGCTAGCCCGAACACCGGGGAGCTGTTTTTT
TRBV5-4	NA	NA	15	TRBJ1-2	CASSQDHQGRYGYTF	TGTGCCAGCAGCCAAGATCACCAGGGAAGATATGGCTACACCTTC
TRBV20-1	NA	NA	11	TRBJ2-1	CSARSGNEQFF	TGCAGTGCCCGATCCGGGAATGAGCAGTTCTTC